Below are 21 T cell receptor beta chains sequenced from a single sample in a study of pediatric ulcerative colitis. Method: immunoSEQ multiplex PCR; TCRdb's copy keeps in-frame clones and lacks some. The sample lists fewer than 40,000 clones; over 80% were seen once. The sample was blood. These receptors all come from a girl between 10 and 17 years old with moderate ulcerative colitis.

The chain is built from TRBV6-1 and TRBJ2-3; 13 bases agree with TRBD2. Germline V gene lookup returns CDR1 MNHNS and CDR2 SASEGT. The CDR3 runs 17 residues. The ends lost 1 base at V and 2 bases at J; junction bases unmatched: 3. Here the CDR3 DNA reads TGTGCCAGCAGTGAAGGACTAGCGGGGGGACTCACAGATACGCAGTATTTT. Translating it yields CASSEGLAGGLTDTQYF.

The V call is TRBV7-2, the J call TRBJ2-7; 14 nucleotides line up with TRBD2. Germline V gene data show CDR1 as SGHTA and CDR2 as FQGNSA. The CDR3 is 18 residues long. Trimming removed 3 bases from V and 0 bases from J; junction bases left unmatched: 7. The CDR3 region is CASSFRSTSGGASYEQYF. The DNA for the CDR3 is TGTGCCAGCAGCTTCCGCTCGACTAGCGGGGGGGCCTCCTACGAGCAGTACTTC.

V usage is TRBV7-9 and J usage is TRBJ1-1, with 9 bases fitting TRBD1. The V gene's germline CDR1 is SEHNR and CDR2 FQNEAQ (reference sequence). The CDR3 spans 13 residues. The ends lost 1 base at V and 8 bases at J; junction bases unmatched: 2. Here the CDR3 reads CASSLGTGAEAFF. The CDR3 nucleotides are TGTGCCAGCAGCTTAGGGACAGGGGCAGAAGCTTTCTTT.

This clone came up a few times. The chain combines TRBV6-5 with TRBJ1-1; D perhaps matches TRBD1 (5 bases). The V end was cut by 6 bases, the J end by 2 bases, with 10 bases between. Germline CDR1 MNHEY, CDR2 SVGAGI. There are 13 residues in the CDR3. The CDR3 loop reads CASRPGINTEAFF. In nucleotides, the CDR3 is TGTGCCAGCAGGCCAGGGATAAACACTGAAGCTTTCTTT.

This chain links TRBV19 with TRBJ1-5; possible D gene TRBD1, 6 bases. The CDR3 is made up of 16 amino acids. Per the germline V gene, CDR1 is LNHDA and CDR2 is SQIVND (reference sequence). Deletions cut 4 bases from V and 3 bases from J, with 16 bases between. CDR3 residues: CASSTIIKGDNQPQHF. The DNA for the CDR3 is TGTGCCAGTAGTACTATCATAAAGGGGGACAATCAGCCCCAGCATTTT.

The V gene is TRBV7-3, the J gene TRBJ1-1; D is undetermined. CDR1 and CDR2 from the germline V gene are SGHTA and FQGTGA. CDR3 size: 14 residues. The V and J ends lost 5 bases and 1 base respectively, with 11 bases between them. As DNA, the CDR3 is TGTGCCAGCAGCCCTGTTGGACGGAACACTGAAGCTTTCTTT. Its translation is CASSPVGRNTEAFF.

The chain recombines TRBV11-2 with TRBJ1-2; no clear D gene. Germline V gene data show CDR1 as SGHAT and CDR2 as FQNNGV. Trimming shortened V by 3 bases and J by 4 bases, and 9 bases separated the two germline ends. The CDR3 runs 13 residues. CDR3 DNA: TGTGCCAGCAGCTTGTCACAGACCTATGGCTACACCTTC. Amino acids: CASSLSQTYGYTF.

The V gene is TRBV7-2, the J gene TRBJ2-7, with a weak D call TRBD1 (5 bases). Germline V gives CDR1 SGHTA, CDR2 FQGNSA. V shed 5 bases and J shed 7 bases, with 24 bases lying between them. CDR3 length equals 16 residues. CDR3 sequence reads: CASSPALGQGSREQYF. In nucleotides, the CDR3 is TGTGCCAGCAGCCCCGCCCTCGGGCAGGGCTCTAGAGAGCAGTACTTC.

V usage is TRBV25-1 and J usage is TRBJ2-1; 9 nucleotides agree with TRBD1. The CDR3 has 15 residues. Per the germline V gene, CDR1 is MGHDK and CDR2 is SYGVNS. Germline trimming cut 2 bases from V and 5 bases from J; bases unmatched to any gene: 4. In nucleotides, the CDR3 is TGTGCCAGCAGTGAAAGGACAGGGGAGGACAATGAGCAGTTCTTC. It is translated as CASSERTGEDNEQFF.

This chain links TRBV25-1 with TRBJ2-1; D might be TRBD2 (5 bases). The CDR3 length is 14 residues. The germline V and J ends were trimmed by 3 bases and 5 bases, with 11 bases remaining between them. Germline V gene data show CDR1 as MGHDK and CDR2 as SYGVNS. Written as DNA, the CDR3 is TGTGCCAGCAGTGATCGGACTCGAAACAATGAGCAGTTCTTC. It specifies CASSDRTRNNEQFF.

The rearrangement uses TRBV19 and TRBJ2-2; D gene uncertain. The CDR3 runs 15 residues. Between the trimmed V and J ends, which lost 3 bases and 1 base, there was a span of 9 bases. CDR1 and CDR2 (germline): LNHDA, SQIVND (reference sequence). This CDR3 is CASSIDNRNTGELFF. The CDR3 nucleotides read TGTGCCAGTAGTATTGATAACAGGAACACCGGGGAGCTGTTTTTT. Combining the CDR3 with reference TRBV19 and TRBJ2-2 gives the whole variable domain DGGITQSPKYLFRKEGQNVTLSCEQNLNHDAMYWYRQDPGQGLRLIYYSQIVNDFQKGDIAEGYSVSREKKESFPLTVTSAQKNPTAFYLCASSIDNRNTGELFFGEGSRLTVL.

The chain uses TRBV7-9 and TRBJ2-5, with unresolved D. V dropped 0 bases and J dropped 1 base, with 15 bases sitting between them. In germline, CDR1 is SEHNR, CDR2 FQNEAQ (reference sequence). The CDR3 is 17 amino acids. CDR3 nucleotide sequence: TGTGCCAGCAGCTTAGCTTTGGCCTGGGGAATCCAAGAGACCCAGTACTTC. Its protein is CASSLALAWGIQETQYF.

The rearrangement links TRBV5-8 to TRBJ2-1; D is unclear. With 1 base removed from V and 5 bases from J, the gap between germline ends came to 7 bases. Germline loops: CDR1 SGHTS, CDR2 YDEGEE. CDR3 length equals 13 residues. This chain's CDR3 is CASSLSSDNEQFF. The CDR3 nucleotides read TGTGCCAGCAGCTTGTCGTCTGACAATGAGCAGTTCTTC.

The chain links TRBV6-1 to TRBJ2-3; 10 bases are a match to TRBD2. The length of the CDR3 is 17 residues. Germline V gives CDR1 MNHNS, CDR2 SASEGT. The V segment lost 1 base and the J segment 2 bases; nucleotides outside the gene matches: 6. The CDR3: CASSEGVSGGTTDTQYF. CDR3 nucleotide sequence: TGTGCCAGCAGTGAAGGTGTTAGCGGGGGGACCACAGATACGCAGTATTTT.

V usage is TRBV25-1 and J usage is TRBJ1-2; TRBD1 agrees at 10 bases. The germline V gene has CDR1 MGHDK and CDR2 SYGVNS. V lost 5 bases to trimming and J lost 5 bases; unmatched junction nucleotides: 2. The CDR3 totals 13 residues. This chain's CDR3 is CASSLGQGYGYTF. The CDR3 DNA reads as TGTGCCAGCAGTTTGGGACAGGGGTATGGCTACACCTTC.

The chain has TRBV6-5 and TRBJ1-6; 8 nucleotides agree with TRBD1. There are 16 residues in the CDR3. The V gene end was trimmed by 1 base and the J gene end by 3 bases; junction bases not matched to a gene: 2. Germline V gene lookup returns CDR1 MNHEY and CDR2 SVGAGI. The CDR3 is CASSYFGQGYNSPLHF. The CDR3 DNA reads TGTGCCAGCAGTTACTTCGGACAGGGCTATAATTCACCCCTCCACTTT.

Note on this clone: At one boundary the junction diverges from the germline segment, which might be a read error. The CDR3 reads CASSYLRDRGNEQLF. CDR3 sequence (DNA): TGTGCCAGCAGTTACCTCCGGGACAGGGGCAATGAGCAGCTCTTC. The V gene is TRBV6-5, the J gene TRBJ2-1, with 10 bases lining up with TRBD1. Looked up from germline, CDR1 is MNHEY and CDR2 is SVGAGI. The CDR3 is 15 residues long.

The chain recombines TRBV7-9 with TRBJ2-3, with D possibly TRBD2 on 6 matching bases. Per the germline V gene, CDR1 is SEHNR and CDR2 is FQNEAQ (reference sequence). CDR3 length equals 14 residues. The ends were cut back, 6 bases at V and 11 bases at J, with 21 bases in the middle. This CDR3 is CASRPRGTPGEQYF. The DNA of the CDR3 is TGTGCCAGCAGGCCTCGCGGGACCCCTGGGGAGCAGTATTTT.

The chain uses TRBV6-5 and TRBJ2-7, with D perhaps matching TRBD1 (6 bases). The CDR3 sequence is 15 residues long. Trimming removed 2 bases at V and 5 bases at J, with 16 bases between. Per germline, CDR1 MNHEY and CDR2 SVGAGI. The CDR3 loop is CASSYTGKSGDEQYF. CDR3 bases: TGTGCCAGCAGTTACACGGGGAAGTCAGGGGACGAGCAGTACTTC.

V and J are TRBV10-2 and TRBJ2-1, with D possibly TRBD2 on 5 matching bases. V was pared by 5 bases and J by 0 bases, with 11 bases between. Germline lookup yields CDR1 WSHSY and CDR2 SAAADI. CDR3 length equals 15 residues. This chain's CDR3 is CASSNLAASYNEQFF. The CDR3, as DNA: TGCGCCAGCAGTAATCTAGCTGCCTCCTACAATGAGCAGTTCTTC.

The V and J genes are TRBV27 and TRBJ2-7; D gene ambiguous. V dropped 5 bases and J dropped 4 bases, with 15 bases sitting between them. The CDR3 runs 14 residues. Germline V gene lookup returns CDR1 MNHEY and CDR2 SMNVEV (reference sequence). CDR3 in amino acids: CASSPSRTVYEQYF. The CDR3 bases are TGTGCCAGCAGTCCCTCACGGACCGTATACGAGCAGTACTTC.